These 22 T cell receptor beta chains came from one sample sequenced in a study of shared clonotypes between healthy human individuals. Assay: immunoSEQ multiplex PCR; the TCRdb copy retains only in-frame clones and omits some. The table has roughly 2 million clones, 85% to 95% seen once. Sequencing input: naive CD4+ T cells sorted from blood. As to subset: CD45RA+ positively selected. These receptors were obtained from a young man in good health.

A single count supports this clone. This chain connects TRBV29-1 to TRBJ2-5; TRBD2 aligns across 7 bases. Germline V lookup: CDR1 SQVTM, CDR2 ANQGSEA. This CDR3 spans 15 amino acids. V shed 2 bases, J shed 2 bases, and the junction held 8 bases outside the gene matches. The CDR3 is CSVERSSGYQETQYF. The CDR3 region has the DNA TGCAGCGTTGAAAGGTCTAGCGGTTATCAAGAGACCCAGTACTTC.

The rearrangement uses TRBV11-2 and TRBJ2-7, with 14 bases matching TRBD2. V gave up 1 base and J gave up 5 bases; unmatched junction bases: 1. The CDR3 spans 15 residues. Looked up from germline, CDR1 is SGHAT and CDR2 is FQNNGV. CDR3 bases: TGTGCCAGCAGCTTAGGGACTAGCGGGAGGAACGAGCAGTACTTC. Translated, it gives CASSLGTSGRNEQYF.

The V and J genes are TRBV10-3 and TRBJ1-5; D uncertain. V dropped 3 bases and J dropped 8 bases, with 11 bases sitting between them. CDR1 is ENHRY and CDR2 is SYGVKD in the germline V gene. The CDR3 spans 13 residues. This CDR3 is CAISDSGVEPQHF. The CDR3 DNA follows: TGTGCCATCAGTGATTCTGGCGTCGAGCCCCAGCATTTT.

This clone has just one count. CDR3: CASSPEAGGIQYF. CDR3 coding DNA: TGTGCCAGCAGCCCCGAAGCAGGGGGCATCCAGTACTTC. This rearrangement joins TRBV7-2 to TRBJ2-5; 8 bases map to TRBD1. The CDR3 spans 13 residues. J was trimmed by 10 bases and V by 5 bases; bases with no gene match: 9. Germline CDR1 SGHTA, CDR2 FQGNSA.

The CDR3 coding sequence is TGCAGCGTTGAAGGAATTAGCGGGAATGAGCAGTTCTTC. It encodes CSVEGISGNEQFF. V is TRBV29-1 and J is TRBJ2-1; 7 bases match TRBD2. This CDR3 comprises 13 residues. Trimming removed 1 base from V and 7 bases from J; junction bases left unmatched: 4. The germline V gene has CDR1 SQVTM and CDR2 ANQGSEA.

J is TRBJ1-1 and V is TRBV28; no reliable D call. Germline values: CDR1 MDHEN, CDR2 SYDVKM. V gave up 6 bases and J gave up 4 bases, with 12 bases separating them. CDR3 size: 13 residues. The CDR3 loop reads CASSRQRSTEAFF. In DNA form, the CDR3 reads TGTGCCAGCAGCCGGCAGAGGAGCACTGAAGCTTTCTTT.

V and J are TRBV6-5 and TRBJ1-2; 7 positions match TRBD1. CDR1 is MNHEY and CDR2 is SVGAGI in the germline V gene. The V segment lost 4 bases and the J segment 6 bases; nucleotides outside the gene matches: 11. This CDR3 region has 15 residues. Here the CDR3 DNA reads TGTGCCAGCAGTTTCTACGGGACAGTCGGAAATGGCTACACCTTC. Translated: CASSFYGTVGNGYTF.

This clone was seen only once. J is TRBJ1-6 and V is TRBV29-1; 9 bases align to TRBD1. Trimming at V came to 6 bases and at J to 9 bases, leaving 9 bases not matched to a gene. CDR3 length: 14 residues. The germline CDR1 and CDR2 sequences are SQVTM and ANQGSEA. CDR3 region: CSVRQGDLGSPLHF. CDR3 DNA: TGCAGCGTACGACAGGGGGATCTTGGTTCACCCCTCCACTTT.

The chain recombines TRBV29-1 with TRBJ2-7; D is unresolved. CDR1 and CDR2 from the germline V gene are SQVTM and ANQGSEA. The CDR3 has 14 amino acids. V shed 3 bases and J shed 3 bases, with 15 bases lying between them. CDR3 residues: CSVDRGPPNYEQYF. CDR3 in DNA: TGCAGCGTTGATCGTGGGCCACCAAACTACGAGCAGTACTTC.

The V gene is TRBV28, the J gene TRBJ2-5; weak D call: TRBD1 (5 bases). V was shortened by 2 bases and J by 6 bases, with 16 bases between the two germline ends. Per the germline V gene, CDR1 is MDHEN and CDR2 is SYDVKM. The CDR3 is 15 amino acids. CDR3 protein: CASSLGQGIGKTQYF. In nucleotides, the CDR3 is TGTGCCAGCAGTTTAGGGCAGGGAATAGGGAAGACCCAGTACTTC. The variable domain in full, with the rest retrieved from reference TRBV28 and TRBJ2-5, is DVKVTQSSRYLVKRTGEKVFLECVQDMDHENMFWYRQDPGLGLRLIYFSYDVKMKEKGDIPEGYSVSREKKERFSLILESASTNQTSMYLCASSLGQGIGKTQYFGPGTRLLVL.

The chain links TRBV5-1 to TRBJ2-5; 8 positions agree with TRBD2. The ends lost 2 bases at V and 3 bases at J; junction bases unmatched: 3. The CDR3 sequence is 14 residues long. CDR1 and CDR2 from the germline V gene are SGHRS and YFSETQ. The CDR3 reads CASSFPGREETQYF. CDR3 in DNA: TGCGCCAGCAGCTTCCCCGGGAGGGAAGAGACCCAGTACTTC.

V and J are TRBV5-8 and TRBJ2-7; D is possibly TRBD2 (5 bases). Trimming left V 0 bases short and J 0 bases short, with 10 bases between. The length of the CDR3 is 15 residues. Germline V gene lookup returns CDR1 SGHTS and CDR2 YDEGEE. CDR3 residues: CASSLELGSSYEQYF. The CDR3 DNA sequence: TGTGCCAGCAGCTTGGAATTGGGGAGCTCCTACGAGCAGTACTTC.

The count of this clone is one. The genes are TRBV4-1 and TRBJ1-1, with TRBD1 matching 7 bases. The CDR3 runs 15 residues. Germline loops: CDR1 MGHRA, CDR2 YSYEKL. With 0 bases clipped from V and 1 base from J, the junction kept 2 bases outside the gene matches. DNA for the CDR3: TGCGCCAGCAGCCAAGAGGGACAGCCGAACACTGAAGCTTTCTTT. Its protein product is CASSQEGQPNTEAFF.

V gene TRBV11-1 combines with J gene TRBJ2-1; 10 positions agree with TRBD1. V lost 2 bases and J lost 9; bases outside the gene matches: 13. CDR3 length: 17 residues. The V gene's germline CDR1 is SGHAT and CDR2 FQDESV (reference sequence). The CDR3 loop reads CASSLRRPGTGATEQFF. In nucleotides, the CDR3 is TGTGCCAGCAGCTTACGGCGACCGGGGACAGGGGCCACTGAGCAGTTCTTC.

The chain recombines TRBV5-1 with TRBJ1-2, with D tentatively TRBD1 (5 bases). V was clipped by 7 bases and J by 1 base, with 14 bases between them. This CDR3 region has 14 residues. Germline V gene data show CDR1 as SGHRS and CDR2 as YFSETQ. DNA of the CDR3: TGCGCCAGCGGTAGCCCGGGGGGTAACTATGGCTACACCTTC. This translates into CASGSPGGNYGYTF.

This chain joins TRBV11-2 and TRBJ1-4; D is possibly TRBD1 (5 bases). CDR1 is SGHAT and CDR2 is FQNNGV in the germline V gene. The V end was cut by 5 bases, the J end by 5 bases, with 15 bases between. The CDR3 totals 15 residues. The CDR3 reads CASSPGGRRNEKLFF. CDR3 nucleotides: TGTGCCAGCAGCCCGGGGGGGAGAAGGAATGAAAAACTGTTTTTT. Full variable domain (rest looked up from reference TRBV11-2 and TRBJ1-4): EAGVAQSPRYKIIEKRQSVAFWCNPISGHATLYWYQQILGQGPKLLIQFQNNGVVDDSQLPKDRFSAERLKGVDSTLKIQPAKLEDSAVYLCASSPGGRRNEKLFFGSGTQLSVL.

J is TRBJ2-6 and V is TRBV19; TRBD1 aligns across 8 bases. The CDR3 runs 19 residues. V dropped 1 base and J dropped 0; count of bases not matched to a gene: 8. Germline lookup yields CDR1 LNHDA and CDR2 SQIVND (reference sequence). CDR3 DNA sequence: TGTGCCAGTAGTATAGGAGGGGACAGGATTCACTCTGGGGCCAACGTCCTGACTTTC. Translation: CASSIGGDRIHSGANVLTF.

The chain joins TRBV11-2 to TRBJ2-5; unclear D gene. The V and J ends lost 0 bases and 4 bases respectively, with 12 bases between them. The CDR3 sequence is 15 residues long. Germline V gene lookup returns CDR1 SGHAT and CDR2 FQNNGV. The CDR3 nucleotides read TGTGCCAGCAGCTTAGATCTTCCGGTAGGAGAGACCCAGTACTTC. It yields the protein CASSLDLPVGETQYF.

CDR3 sequence reads: CASSQVSRGRETQYF. The CDR3 nucleotides are TGCGCCAGCAGCCAAGTCTCCCGGGGAAGGGAGACCCAGTACTTC. The chain is built from TRBV4-3 and TRBJ2-5; perhaps TRBD2 as D (5 bases). CDR3 length equals 15 residues. Trimming took off 1 base at V and 5 bases at J, with 14 bases between the two ends. Germline assignment: CDR1 LGHNA and CDR2 YSLEER.

The chain recombines TRBV7-2 with TRBJ1-1; the D gene is possibly TRBD1 (6 bases). This CDR3 contains 15 residues. The V gene lost 3 bases and the J gene lost 2 bases, with 13 bases spanning the gap. The germline CDR1 and CDR2 sequences are SGHTA and FQGNSA. The CDR3 spells CASSFKGTLNTEAFF. DNA for the CDR3: TGTGCCAGCAGCTTTAAGGGGACACTTAACACTGAAGCTTTCTTT. The entire variable domain, with the rest obtained from reference TRBV7-2 and TRBJ1-1, is as follows: GAGVSQSPSNKVTEKGKDVELRCDPISGHTALYWYRQSLGQGLEFLIYFQGNSAPDKSGLPSDRFSAERTGGSVSTLTIQRTQQEDSAVYLCASSFKGTLNTEAFFGQGTRLTVV.

The chain employs TRBV4-1 and TRBJ1-2; TRBD1 is a possible D gene (6 bases). Trimming pared 4 bases from V and 4 bases from J, leaving 13 bases between. Germline V gene lookup returns CDR1 MGHRA and CDR2 YSYEKL. CDR3 length: 14 amino acids. The CDR3 region is CASSLLDSPYGYTF. The CDR3 DNA is TGCGCCAGCAGCCTTCTGGACAGCCCCTATGGCTACACCTTC.

This clone showed up just once. The V call is TRBV5-6, the J call TRBJ1-5, with D maybe TRBD1 (6 bases). V was clipped by 2 bases and J by 9 bases, with 15 bases between them. CDR1 and CDR2 (germline): SGHDT, YYEEEE. CDR3 length: 14 amino acids. The chain's CDR3 is CASSFRGASMPQHF. The CDR3 DNA reads TGTGCCAGCAGCTTTCGGGGGGCGAGTATGCCCCAGCATTTT.